This TCR beta chain was documented in a study of blood T cell repertoires in COVID-19 (dated by TCRdb to 2020 to 2022). Looking at the study overall: The collaborator samples originated in the United States, Italy and Spain and spanned the acute and convalescent phases of COVID-19. The material from the prospective study consisted of cDNA or gDNA derived from T cells, B-cell-depleted T cells, or PBMCs. The dataset comprised deeply sampled blood TCRbeta repertoires from subjects exposed to, actively infected with, or recovered from COVID-19. The repertoires were made available in a free public database intended to serve as a resource for research on the immune response to SARS-CoV-2. The samples were drawn from two sources: the first 160 participants of the ongoing ImmuneRACE study, and about 1,300 subjects contributed by 6 global collaborators. A de-identified subject ID, COVID-19 status, age in years and sex were almost always included in the sample metadata. Where HLA class I and class II types were available, the types were taken from metadata supplied by the sample provider, not from assay-based typing. The investigation overall reported the following: Clinical and demographic metadata were provided uncurated, with the amount varying by source and participant.

The CDR3, cysteine through phenylalanine, is 16 amino acids long. The retained sequence is limited to the CDR3, 48 bases, with the frame set at the first base. The germline V and J ends show losses of 4 bases and 6 bases respectively, and no gene match explains 7 bases of the junction. The CDR1 and CDR2 encoded by the germline V gene are SGHTA and FQGNSA. Collaborating institutions collected whole blood in K2EDTA tubes following their own protocols. Collaborator samples were shipped for TCRbeta analysis as frozen whole blood, isolated PBMCs, or DNA extracted from either sample type. TCRbeta CDR3 regions were amplified from genomic DNA by means of the immunoSEQ Assay, a bias-controlled multiplex PCR. Under the source paper's analysis protocol: The number of nucleated cells in each sample was estimated by amplification of reference gene primers within the assay. Sequence reads were collapsed and filtered to measure the absolute abundance of every unique TCRbeta CDR3 rearrangement. For each sample, productive Simpson clonality was calculated as the square root of Simpson's diversity index over productive rearrangements. As stored in TCRdb, this immuneACCESS dataset retains in-frame rearrangements with V and J assigned. A fraction of the clones does not appear; measured against another copy, unresolved V genes explain less than half of the discrepancy, and the remainder lacks a known reason. The DNA gave D and trimming, while V, J and clone size come from that table. The sample table records some 110,000 clones; approximately 84% of these occur just once. About 27% of the sample rests with the top ten.

Note on this clone: This receptor's antigen is unknown. The record has no base qualities; no much larger clone is one base away.

The material sequenced was peripheral blood. The chain is assembled from TRBV7-2 and TRBJ2-1; 12 middle bases align to TRBD1. The source of this sequence is a man in his fifties or sixties with acute or convalescent COVID-19. The CDR3 has the sequence CASSSRDRGPSNEQFF. In nucleotides, the sequence is TGTGCCAGCAGCTCCCGGGACAGGGGGCCAAGCAATGAGCAGTTCTTC.